These T cell receptor beta chains were read from a single sample in a study of shared clonotypes between healthy human individuals. Generated by immunoSEQ multiplex PCR, the TCRdb table keeps only in-frame clones and is missing some. This table has more than 550,000 clones, around 90% appearing once. Sequencing was performed on naive CD8+ T cells sorted from blood. Every receptor here comes from a young man in good health. Both conserved end residues are trimmed from each CDR3. Each record gives: J gene, D gene, clone size, V gene, CDR3 protein. D genes are given only for firm matches. Clone size is given for some rows only: seen once, a few or many times, or a class if the clone is expanded.

TRBJ1-1 . . TRBV10-2 ASTGHPNTEAF
TRBJ2-1 TRBD2 . TRBV2 ASSEVASGVPGNEQF
TRBJ2-7 . once TRBV4-3 ASSQDRGGLYEQY
TRBJ2-2 . . TRBV11-2 ASSPRLGAGELF
TRBJ2-5 TRBD1 . TRBV7-8 ASSLKGQLREETQY
TRBJ2-3 . . TRBV27 ASSRYPSGADTQY
TRBJ1-5 . . TRBV10-2 ATNVGLRDPYQPQH
TRBJ2-6 . . TRBV9 ASSVVGTEEGRLGANVLT
TRBJ1-1 . . TRBV7-9 ASSWTGRLNTEAF
TRBJ2-1 . . TRBV7-3 ASSLTRVSYNEQF
TRBJ1-5 . . TRBV28 ASSLSGGALYQPQH
TRBJ2-1 . . TRBV29-1 SLQYGYNEQF
TRBJ2-1 . . TRBV21-1 ASSKVQLAGDPGYNEQF
TRBJ1-1 . . TRBV4-1 ASSQGLGRIEAF
TRBJ2-3 TRBD2 . TRBV6-6 ASSPPTSLDTQY
TRBJ2-1 TRBD2 . TRBV27 ASGTSGYNEQF
TRBJ2-1 TRBD2 few TRBV28 ASSFLTSGSNEQF
TRBJ1-5 . . TRBV27 ASSLWVGGQPQH
TRBJ1-5 . . TRBV10-3 AISEQGHQPQH
TRBJ2-7 . few TRBV7-9 ASSFAGTYEQY
TRBJ2-7 . . TRBV13 ASSRRESSYEQY
TRBJ2-7 TRBD1 . TRBV6-5 ASSWETGGRHEQY
TRBJ2-7 . few TRBV19 ASSIGRGDYEQY
TRBJ2-7 . . TRBV7-6 ASSLAGPLGYEQY
TRBJ2-1 . . TRBV19 ASSMTGQYNEQF
TRBJ2-7 TRBD2 . TRBV28 ASSPTGLGAGDYEQY
TRBJ2-1 TRBD1 . TRBV6-4 ASSTTGQEHYNEQF
TRBJ1-1 . . TRBV7-8 ASSTRWGDWTEAF
TRBJ2-7 . few TRBV27 ASSSYEQY
TRBJ1-2 TRBD1 few TRBV7-9 ASSRTGTGDYGYT
TRBJ1-2 . . TRBV5-1 ASSLNAMDYGYT
TRBJ2-7 . few TRBV4-1 ASSQDADEQY
TRBJ2-7 . . TRBV4-1 ASSLESEYEQY
TRBJ2-3 TRBD2 . TRBV28 ASTYTSGRATDTQY
TRBJ2-1 TRBD2 . TRBV15 ATSRGGGGNEQF
TRBJ2-7 . . TRBV5-4 ASTTAGTYEQY
TRBJ2-3 . few TRBV7-9 ASREDSTWGTQY
TRBJ2-5 . . TRBV19 ASSIYSSWETQY
TRBJ2-3 TRBD2 . TRBV4-1 ASSPLLAGDRDTQY
TRBJ2-6 . . TRBV25-1 ASSPPPGPLGANVLT
TRBJ2-7 TRBD2 . TRBV6-5 ASSYSASGRSYEQY